Below, 21 T cell receptor beta chains from the same sample are listed, as sequenced in a study of CD8 T cells in Susac syndrome. The RNA input was roughly 0.45 to 1 ug, and it was reverse transcribed with random hexamers. A single record per CDR3 protein comes from TCRdb applying MiXCR to the immunoSEQ multiplex PCR reads. The sample contains 150,000 to 200,000 distinct CDR3 sequences, around 94% of which appear only once. Sample: CD4+ T cells from PBMCs. All receptors come from a human donor in good health.

The V and J genes are TRBV19 and TRBJ1-5; D might be TRBD1 (5 bases). CDR3 size: 14 residues. The V gene lost 3 bases and the J gene lost 6 bases, with 12 bases spanning the gap. Germline V CDR1 and CDR2: LNHDA, SQIVND (reference sequence). CDR3 in DNA: TGTGCCAGTAGTATCGGGGCGCCGGGTCAGCCCCAGCATTTT. Its protein product is CASSIGAPGQPQHF.

Only a few counts were recorded for this clonotype. V usage is TRBV5-1 and J usage is TRBJ2-7; possibly TRBD1 for D (5 bases). The CDR3 is made up of 15 amino acids. CDR1 is SGHRS, CDR2 YFSETQ, per germline. Trimming removed 1 base at V and 1 base at J, with 12 bases between. The CDR3 here is CASSLSQGRSYEQYF. The CDR3 DNA reads as TGCGCCAGCAGCTTGTCCCAGGGTAGGTCCTACGAGCAGTACTTC.

The chain's CDR3 is CASTDNSPLHF. CDR3 sequence (DNA): TGTGCCAGCACTGATAATTCACCCCTCCACTTT. The chain is built from TRBV12-3 or TRBV12-4 and TRBJ1-6, with D uncertain. The V gene lost 7 bases and the J gene lost 5 bases, with 3 bases spanning the gap. The CDR3 has 11 amino acids.

V usage is TRBV9 and J usage is TRBJ1-6; 8 bases match TRBD1. V lost 3 bases to trimming and J lost 10 bases; unmatched junction nucleotides: 6. CDR1 and CDR2 (germline): SGDLS, YYNGEE. The CDR3 loop spans 14 amino acids. CDR3 sequence reads: CASSEAGGLSPLHF. CDR3 nucleotide sequence: TGTGCCAGCAGCGAGGCAGGGGGCTTGTCACCCCTCCACTTT.

J is TRBJ1-2 and V is TRBV11-2, with 7 bases matching TRBD1. The CDR3 covers 15 residues. After removal of 5 bases from V and 7 bases from J, the junction contained 13 bases not matched to a gene. Germline CDR1 SGHAT, CDR2 FQNNGV. This CDR3 is CASSPIRQGGIGYTF. CDR3 coding DNA: TGTGCCAGCAGCCCCATAAGACAGGGCGGTATTGGCTACACCTTC.

This clonotype appeared once. This chain connects TRBV20-1 to TRBJ2-7, with 7 bases matching TRBD1. From germline, CDR1 is DFQATT and CDR2 SNEGSKA (reference sequence). V shed 1 base and J 2 bases; nucleotides not matched to a gene: 11. The CDR3 is made up of 16 amino acids. The DNA for the CDR3 is TGCAGTGCTAGAGCACCCTCCGGGACAGTCACCTACGAGCAGTACTTC. Amino acids: CSARAPSGTVTYEQYF.

The genes are TRBV6-6 and TRBJ1-1, with TRBD1 as a possible D gene (5 bases). Germline V gene lookup returns CDR1 MNHNY and CDR2 SVGAGI (reference sequence). The ends were cut back, 0 bases at V and 0 bases at J, with 8 bases in the middle. The CDR3 loop spans 15 amino acids. This CDR3 is CASSYSQGMNTEAFF. As DNA, the CDR3 is TGTGCCAGCAGTTACTCGCAGGGTATGAACACTGAAGCTTTCTTT.

The CDR3 sequence: CASSPSGGASYEQYF. DNA for the CDR3: TGTGCCAGCTCACCTAGCGGGGGGGCTTCCTACGAGCAGTACTTC. V gene TRBV18 combines with J gene TRBJ2-7; TRBD2 matches at 11 bases. The CDR3 totals 15 residues. The germline V gene has CDR1 KGHSH and CDR2 LQKENI. The junction had 2 bases not matched to a gene; V was cut back by 3 bases and J by 1 base. Looking up the rest from reference TRBV18 and TRBJ2-7 gives the full variable domain: NAGVMQNPRHLVRRRGQEARLRCSPMKGHSHVYWYRQLPEEGLKFMVYLQKENIIDESGMPKERFSAEFPKEGPSILRIQQVVRGDSAAYFCASSPSGGASYEQYFGPGTRLTVT.

This rearrangement joins TRBV20-1 to TRBJ2-3; 8 bases are a match to TRBD1. Germline-derived CDR1 and CDR2 are DFQATT and SNEGSKA (reference sequence). J was trimmed by 4 bases and V by 6 bases; bases with no gene match: 6. This CDR3 comprises 13 residues. The chain's CDR3 is CSARTGISDTQYF. The CDR3 DNA reads as TGCAGTGCCCGGACAGGGATCTCAGATACGCAGTATTTT.

Written as DNA, the CDR3 is TGCAGCGTCCTCAAGGACAACTATGGCTACACCTTC. Its translation is CSVLKDNYGYTF. The chain joins TRBV29-1 to TRBJ1-2; D uncertain. The CDR3 contains 12 residues. Germline CDR1 is SQVTM and CDR2 is ANQGSEA. Trimming took 6 bases from V and 2 from J, leaving 10 bases between them.

The V gene is TRBV10-3, the J gene TRBJ2-1; D ambiguous. Germline CDR1 is ENHRY and CDR2 is SYGVKD. V was cut by 2 bases and J by 4 bases, with 12 bases left in between. The length of the CDR3 is 15 residues. As DNA, the CDR3 is TGTGCCATCAGTGAGGGTGTAGTTAGTTACAATGAGCAGTTCTTC. As protein: CAISEGVVSYNEQFF.

This chain joins TRBV9 and TRBJ2-5, with D perhaps assigned TRBD1 or TRBD2 (6 bases each). V shed 3 bases and J shed 4 bases, with 13 bases lying between them. In germline, CDR1 is SGDLS, CDR2 YYNGEE. The CDR3 consists of 14 residues. The CDR3 bases are TGTGCCAGCAGCGATACTGGGGGGCGAGAGACCCAGTACTTC. It translates to CASSDTGGRETQYF. The full variable domain, with the rest looked up from reference TRBV9 and TRBJ2-5, is DSGVTQTPKHLITATGQRVTLRCSPRSGDLSVYWYQQSLDQGLQFLIQYYNGEERAKGNILERFSAQQFPDLHSELNLSSLELGDSALYFCASSDTGGRETQYFGPGTRLLVL.

V is TRBV9 and J is TRBJ2-1; 12 nucleotides agree with TRBD2. V lost 3 bases and J lost 0; bases outside the gene matches: 10. The CDR3 is 19 residues long. Germline V gene sequence: CDR1 SGDLS, CDR2 YYNGEE. The CDR3 region is CASSAPGLAGSSSYNEQFF. Written as DNA, the CDR3 is TGTGCCAGCAGCGCCCCGGGACTAGCGGGCTCAAGCTCCTACAATGAGCAGTTCTTC. The variable domain in full, with the rest retrieved from reference TRBV9 and TRBJ2-1, is DSGVTQTPKHLITATGQRVTLRCSPRSGDLSVYWYQQSLDQGLQFLIQYYNGEERAKGNILERFSAQQFPDLHSELNLSSLELGDSALYFCASSAPGLAGSSSYNEQFFGPGTRLTVL.

The rearrangement uses TRBV7-2 and TRBJ1-2; the D is unclear. V shed 10 bases and J shed 6 bases, with 15 bases lying between them. The CDR3 has 12 residues. Germline V gene lookup returns CDR1 SGHTA and CDR2 FQGNSA. The CDR3 sequence is CAIRGRVNGYTF. For the CDR3, the DNA is TGTGCCATTCGCGGGAGGGTAAATGGCTACACCTTC.

This sequence joins TRBV5-1 and TRBJ1-4, with D possibly being TRBD1 (5 bases). CDR3 length equals 15 residues. The V end lost 3 bases, the J end lost 0 bases, and 9 bases lay between the germline ends. Germline CDR1 reads SGHRS; CDR2 reads YFSETQ. The CDR3 nucleotides are TGCGCCAGCAGCTCGGGACGGTCAACTAATGAAAAACTGTTTTTT. Protein sequence: CASSSGRSTNEKLFF.

In DNA, the CDR3 is TGTGCCAGCAGCTCGGACAGGGACACAGATACGCAGTATTTT. Translating it yields CASSSDRDTDTQYF. V gene TRBV7-9 combines with J gene TRBJ2-3; 8 bases are a match to TRBD1. Per the germline V gene, CDR1 is SEHNR and CDR2 is FQNEAQ (reference sequence). This CDR3 region has 14 residues. Trimming took 4 bases from V and 2 from J; bases not matched to a gene: 2.

V usage is TRBV5-1 and J usage is TRBJ2-1; 10 bases are shared with TRBD1. Germline V gene data show CDR1 as SGHRS and CDR2 as YFSETQ. The CDR3 totals 16 residues. With V trimmed by 4 bases and J by 8 bases, 12 bases remained unmatched. The CDR3 loop is CASSPSGTGASDEQFF. In DNA form, the CDR3 reads TGCGCCAGCAGCCCAAGTGGGACAGGGGCCTCCGATGAGCAGTTCTTC.

The CDR3: CSAPAGSATEAFF. For the CDR3, the DNA is TGCAGTGCGCCAGCCGGCTCTGCTACTGAAGCTTTCTTT. V is TRBV20-1 and J is TRBJ1-1; D is undetermined. V dropped 6 bases and J dropped 5 bases, with 16 bases sitting between them. Germline V CDR1 and CDR2: DFQATT, SNEGSKA (reference sequence). There are 13 residues in the CDR3.

In this sample, this clonotype turned up once. V and J are TRBV5-1 and TRBJ1-1, with D possibly being TRBD1 (5 bases). In germline, CDR1 is SGHRS, CDR2 YFSETQ. The CDR3 spans 14 residues. Deletions cut 2 bases from V and 4 bases from J, with 12 bases between. CDR3 in DNA: TGCGCCAGCAGCTTCCAGGGACGGGGCACTGAAGCTTTCTTT. This translates into CASSFQGRGTEAFF. The full variable domain, rest sourced from reference TRBV5-1 and TRBJ1-1, is KAGVTQTPRYLIKTRGQQVTLSCSPISGHRSVSWYQQTPGQGLQFLFEYFSETQRNKGNFPGRFSGRQFSNSRSEMNVSTLELGDSALYLCASSFQGRGTEAFFGQGTRLTVV.

The chain carries TRBV7-2 and TRBJ1-5; unclear D gene. Trimming took 0 bases from V and 3 from J, leaving 9 bases between them. This CDR3 contains 15 residues. Germline loops: CDR1 SGHTA, CDR2 FQGNSA. CDR3 region: CASSLASQNNQPQHF. The CDR3 DNA follows: TGTGCCAGCAGCTTAGCTTCTCAGAACAATCAGCCCCAGCATTTT.

The chain carries TRBV18 and TRBJ2-7; TRBD1 or TRBD2 may be the D gene (6 bases each). The V gene lost 1 base and the J gene lost 7 bases, with 17 bases spanning the gap. Germline V CDR1 and CDR2: KGHSH, LQKENI. This CDR3 has 15 residues. The CDR3 protein is CASSPLGPGAGEQYF. CDR3 in DNA: TGTGCCAGCTCACCACTCGGACCGGGGGCGGGGGAGCAGTACTTC.